Described below is a single TCR beta chain sequence and its context. Its recognized antigen is unknown. No much larger clone exists at a distance of one base, and base qualities are not known. The sample belongs to a study of blood T cells in healthy people across ages (dated by TCRdb to the mid-2010s). Regarding the research as a whole: Template switching captured roughly one uniquely barcoded TCR beta cDNA molecule per two T cells in model experiments. To avoid experimental bias, donors of different ages were spread randomly across the sequencing lanes. To track age-related changes in TCR beta repertoire diversity, the study relied on deep sequencing normalized with unique cDNA molecular identifiers. For two donors (one aged 18 to 30 and one aged 80 or older), the study analyzed two additional independent replicas of 1 million unique cDNA reads from the same blood draw. Four age groups were formed from the donors: young (average approximately 17 years), middle-aged (approximately 39), aged (about 62) and long-lived (about 80). On the study overall, not on this receptor specifically: Observed TCR beta diversity per million T cells fell roughly linearly with age, and a significant reduction was already apparent by age about 38. Total diversity estimates from one million sequenced T cells were considered lower bounds and underestimates. The CMV infection status of donors was not known, potentially confounding age-related changes in expanded clonotypes. The percentage of naive T cells measured by flow cytometry correlated strongly with observed TCR beta diversity. Conclusive comparison of naive and antigen-experienced compartments was prevented by the profiling of bulk unsorted PBMCs. Compared with the aged group, more naive CD4+ T cells, fewer expanded clones and increased TCR diversity were shown by the long-lived group, suggesting age selection.

The donors were around 39 Caucasian individuals from Russia, aged roughly 6 to 100 years, who were systemically healthy. About 9.8 milliliters of peripheral blood were drawn from each donor into EDTA-treated Vacutainer tubes. Ficoll-Paque density-gradient centrifugation was used to isolate PBMCs, with at least 7 million obtained per sample. Total RNA, at least 6 micrograms per sample, was extracted from PBMCs with Trizol reagent. The percentages of naive CD45RAhigh/CD27high T cells were determined by flow cytometry on a PBMC aliquot from every donor. V is clipped by 0 bases and J by 8 bases, and the sequence between their germline boundaries is 16 bases long. The CDR3 numbers 15 residues from cysteine through phenylalanine. The kept DNA is CDR3 alone, 45 bases in frame from the first base. CDR1 MGHRA and CDR2 YSYEKL are derived from the germline V gene. Libraries were built with 5' RACE. Reads for this sample came from an Illumina HiSeq 2500. A second PCR of about 6 to 11 cycles was performed with a sample-barcoded 5' primer and a J-beta primer mix. Each TCR beta cDNA molecule received a unique molecular identifier from a template-switch 5' adaptor carrying 12 random nucleotides. Each sample yielded at least 3 million CDR3-containing paired-end reads. The Mint cDNA synthesis kit, primed by a TRBC-specific oligonucleotide, was used to synthesize first-strand cDNA from all RNA. After uracil-DNA glycosylase treatment, a first 18-cycle PCR used universal primers M1SS and BC2_uni_R on all cDNA. From the authors' description of their analysis: For normalization, 1 million high-quality reads, each with a distinct molecular identifier, were randomly selected from each sample. Reads with shared molecular identifiers were discarded instead of being binned into consensus sequences. CDR3 identification, clonotype clustering and error correction used MiTCR with a Q25 quality threshold and the strictest error-elimination algorithm. Lower-bound total TCR beta diversity was estimated with a nonparametric unseen species model using Euler transformation. Clones were called with MiXCR by TCRdb after fastp trimmed the public reads at Q25, and only in-frame beta chains were retained. Records with the same CDR3 protein are collapsed into one entry carrying the most frequent genes and DNA. The V and J calls were determined by TCRdb, not by the authors. The sample table shows about 970,000 distinct CDR3 sequences, and about 51% are seen once. The ten largest account for 20% to 25% of the sample.

The rearranged chain carries TRBV4-1 and TRBJ2-5; the D gene is possibly TRBD1, with 6 bases matching. The source is a woman in her sixties in good health. Sequenced sample: blood. The bases read TGCGCCAGCAGCCAAGATGGAGACAGGAGACTAACCCAGTACTTC. Translated, this is CASSQDGDRRLTQYF.